This paragraph covers one T cell receptor (beta chain) sequence. Its antigen is unknown. No base qualities exist here, and no much larger clone lies one base off it. The germline V and J ends show losses of 3 bases and 4 bases respectively, and no gene match explains 8 bases of the junction. The germline V gene encodes CDR1 SGHDN and CDR2 FVKESK. The CDR3 runs 16 residues from the cysteine to the phenylalanine. Only the CDR3 part of the read is kept: 48 bases, read in frame from the first base. The time point label on this specimen signifies: baseline before first vaccination. The sample's treatment or condition label is to be understood as: meningococcal conjugate vaccine given as trial control. Vaccinee samples came from UK trials COV001 and COV002, including a single-blind randomized controlled phase 2/3 trial of AZD1222 (ChAdOx1 nCoV-19) in healthy adults. Trial participant PBMC samples were collected at day 0 and day 28 after the second dose for TCRbeta chain sequencing.

The CDR3 regions of human TCRbeta chains were analyzed by immunosequencing. Turning to the authors' computational methods: Repertoire TCRs were checked for matches against a reference library of SARS-CoV-2-specific TCRs that had been generated using the MIRA antigen-specificity platform. Breadth meant the fraction of unique TCRs that were SARS-CoV-2-associated, whereas depth meant the fraction of total T cells that were SARS-CoV-2-associated. Each spike-specific TCR was assigned to its reactive spike region and to a CD4 or CD8 class using the MIRA data. Log10-transformed breadth and depth values were compared by one-way ANOVA with Sidak's multiple comparisons tests. This immuneACCESS table, as held by TCRdb, lists in-frame sequences with V and J called but not all clones. Of the missing ones, under half trace to an unresolved V gene in checked studies; the others have no known cause. The V and J calls and clone size were taken over from that table, and D and trimming were inferred from the DNA. The sample contains more than 140,000 clones, approximately 89% of them found a single time. The ten largest account for 3% to 4% of the sample.

The data derive from a study of T cell responses to AZD1222 COVID-19 vaccine (TCRdb year 2021). About the full investigation: A total of just over 230 trial participants underwent TCR sequencing, of whom approximately 210 received two doses of AZD1222 and about 26 received two doses of the MenACWY control vaccine. Enrollment into the trials was organized by age into subgroups of 18-55, 56-69 and 70-plus years, and those subgroups contained roughly 150, 30 and 60 TCR-sequenced participants, respectively.

Study-wide conclusions, independent of this receptor: Only six AZD1222 recipients were SARS-CoV-2 seropositive at baseline, limiting conclusions about previously exposed vaccinees. Reportedly, close to half of the unique spike-specific TCRs recognized epitopes lying outside the regions that are mutated in the B.1.351 and B.1.1.7 variants. Spike-specific TCR breadth and depth rose significantly after two AZD1222 doses compared with day 0 and with MenACWY recipients. In the small 56-69-year group, the increase in depth fell short of significance, most likely because of low power. Participants were mostly white British, with more females than males. The authors suggested clonal diversity may have been underestimated. Because no day 14 peak-response samples were available, repertoires were characterized only after the peak T cell response. The whole spike protein was spanned by vaccine-associated CD4 TCRs, and dominant responses were seen in regions 160-218 and 743-854.

This material consisted of peripheral blood, taken on day 0 of MenACWY control vaccination. This TCR came from an adult in good health. This chain is built from TRBV14 and TRBJ2-5, with TRBD2 matching 10 junction bases. The CDR3 is CASSHYTAGGIETQYF. The DNA reads as follows: TGTGCCAGCAGCCATTATACAGCGGGGGGGATAGAGACCCAGTACTTC.